Shown below are 10 T cell receptor beta chains from a single sample sequenced in a study of cytotoxic CD8 clonotypes in ibrutinib-treated CLL. Repertoires were generated with immunoSEQ multiplex PCR, while TCRdb's copy carries only in-frame clones and drops some. The sample has 300,000 or so clones, 67% seen once; the top ten hold roughly 6.8%. Here the sequenced sample was PBMCs, taken after 36 months of ibrutinib treatment. The source is a human donor with chronic lymphocytic leukemia.

The V call is TRBV28, the J call TRBJ2-7; 10 positions match TRBD2. Germline values: CDR1 MDHEN, CDR2 SYDVKM. The CDR3 is made up of 14 amino acids. Trimming took 8 bases from V and 4 from J; bases not matched to a gene: 8. The CDR3 nucleotides are TGTGCCAGCTCTAAAAGGGGACTAGCGTACGAGCAGTACTTC. It is translated as CASSKRGLAYEQYF.

This clone was seen once. The rearrangement links TRBV4-3 to TRBJ2-3; TRBD1 matches at 9 bases. CDR1 is LGHNA, CDR2 YSLEER, per germline. The V segment lost 3 bases and the J segment 5 bases; nucleotides outside the gene matches: 9. The CDR3 is 16 amino acids. The CDR3 nucleotides read TGCGCCAGCAGCCAGCAGGACAGGGGAGGCCTAGATACGCAGTATTTT. As protein: CASSQQDRGGLDTQYF.

V usage is TRBV18 and J usage is TRBJ2-7; 9 nucleotides agree with TRBD1. V trimming: 1 base; J trimming: 3 bases; junction bases outside the gene matches: 4. The CDR3 runs 15 residues. Germline V lookup: CDR1 KGHSH, CDR2 LQKENI. The CDR3 coding sequence is TGTGCCAGCTCACCACTTGGGACAGGGTACTACGAGCAGTACTTC. It is translated as CASSPLGTGYYEQYF. The variable domain in full, completed from reference TRBV18 and TRBJ2-7, reads NAGVMQNPRHLVRRRGQEARLRCSPMKGHSHVYWYRQLPEEGLKFMVYLQKENIIDESGMPKERFSAEFPKEGPSILRIQQVVRGDSAAYFCASSPLGTGYYEQYFGPGTRLTVT.

The gene calls are TRBV10-1 and TRBJ2-1; D is possibly TRBD2 (6 bases). The CDR3 is made up of 16 amino acids. V was pared by 0 bases and J by 4 bases, with 13 bases between. Germline V gives CDR1 WNHNN, CDR2 SYGVQD (reference sequence). This CDR3 is CASSESALAGYNEQFF. The CDR3 nucleotides are TGCGCCAGCAGTGAGTCGGCGCTGGCGGGGTACAATGAGCAGTTCTTC.

J is TRBJ1-2 and V is TRBV19, with unresolved D. Trimming took 3 bases from V and 2 from J, leaving 7 bases between them. The CDR3 length is 13 residues. Germline lookup yields CDR1 LNHDA and CDR2 SQIVND (reference sequence). The DNA for the CDR3 is TGTGCCAGTAGTATTAAACAGAACTATGGCTACACCTTC. It yields the protein CASSIKQNYGYTF.

This clone was recorded a few times. V gene TRBV4-3 combines with J gene TRBJ1-2; D is unclear. V was trimmed by 1 base and J by 4 bases, leaving 19 bases between them. The CDR3 is 17 amino acids. Looked up from germline, CDR1 is LGHNA and CDR2 is YSLEER. The CDR3 region has the DNA TGCGCCAGCAGCCAAGCAAGTTGGCTCGGGATATTCTATGGCTACACCTTC. Protein product: CASSQASWLGIFYGYTF.

This clone was detected only once. The chain uses TRBV19 and TRBJ2-1; 8 nucleotides align to TRBD2. This CDR3 region has 14 residues. Germline V CDR1 and CDR2: LNHDA, SQIVND (reference sequence). The trim removed 3 bases at V and 9 bases at J, leaving 7 bases unmatched. CDR3 amino acids: CASSMVGGAVEQFF. The CDR3 DNA is TGTGCCAGTAGTATGGTCGGGGGGGCCGTTGAGCAGTTCTTC.

In its sample, this clone was seen a few times. A junction end diverges from the germline sequence, so it may reflect a read error. This chain connects TRBV4-1 to TRBJ2-7; 9 bases are shared with TRBD2. In germline, CDR1 is MGHRA, CDR2 YSYEKL. This CDR3 contains 11 residues. The CDR3 loop is CASRTGTSSHF. The CDR3 coding sequence is TGCGCCAGCAGAACCGGGACTAGCTCGCACTTC.

There are a few counts of this clone. The J gene is TRBJ2-1, the V gene TRBV7-2, with 8 bases identical to TRBD2. This CDR3 spans 14 amino acids. Trimming at V came to 1 base and at J to 8 bases, leaving 4 bases not matched to a gene. Per germline, CDR1 SGHTA and CDR2 FQGNSA. In nucleotides, the CDR3 is TGTGCCAGCAGCTTAGGGGGACTAGTAGATGAGCAGTTCTTC. This encodes CASSLGGLVDEQFF.

The chain is built from TRBV18 and TRBJ2-5; 10 bases match TRBD2. From germline, CDR1 is KGHSH and CDR2 LQKENI. Losses at the gene ends were 5 bases for V and 1 base for J; bases not matched to a gene: 7. CDR3 size: 16 residues. The CDR3 DNA reads TGTGCCAGCTCATCGTTAGCGGGGGGACTCCAAGAGACCCAGTACTTC. Translating gives CASSSLAGGLQETQYF.